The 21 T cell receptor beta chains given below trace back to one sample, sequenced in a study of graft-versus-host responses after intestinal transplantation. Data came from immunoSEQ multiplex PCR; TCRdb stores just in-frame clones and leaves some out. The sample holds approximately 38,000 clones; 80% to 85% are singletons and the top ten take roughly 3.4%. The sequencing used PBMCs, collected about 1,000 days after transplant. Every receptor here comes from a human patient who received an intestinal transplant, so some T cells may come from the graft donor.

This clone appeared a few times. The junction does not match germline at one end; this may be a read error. CDR3 loop: CASSLGENTEAFF. The CDR3, as DNA: TGTGCTAGCAGCTTAGGGGAGAACACTGAAGCTTTCTTT. The chain has TRBV7-7 and TRBJ1-1; a possible D gene is TRBD1 (5 bases). This CDR3 is 13 amino acids long. Germline lookup yields CDR1 SSHAT and CDR2 FNYEAQ (reference sequence).

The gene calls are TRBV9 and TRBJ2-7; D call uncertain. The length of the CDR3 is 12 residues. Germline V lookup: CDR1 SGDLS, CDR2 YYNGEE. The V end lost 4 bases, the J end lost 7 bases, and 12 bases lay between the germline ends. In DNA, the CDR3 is TGTGCCAGCAGCCCGAATCACGGTGAGCAGTACTTC. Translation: CASSPNHGEQYF.

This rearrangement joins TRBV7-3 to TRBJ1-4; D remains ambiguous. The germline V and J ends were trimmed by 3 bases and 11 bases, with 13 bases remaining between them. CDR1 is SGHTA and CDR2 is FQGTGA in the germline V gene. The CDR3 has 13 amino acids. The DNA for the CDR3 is TGTGCCAGCAGCTTCGGGTCCTTGAGGAAACTGTTTTTT. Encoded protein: CASSFGSLRKLFF.

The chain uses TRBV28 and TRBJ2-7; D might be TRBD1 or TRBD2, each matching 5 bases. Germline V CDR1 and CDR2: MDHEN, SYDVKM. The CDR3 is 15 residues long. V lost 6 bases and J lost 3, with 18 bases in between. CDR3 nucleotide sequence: TGTGCCAGCAGCCTAGACAGTAGGGGAGTCTACGAGCAGTACTTC. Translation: CASSLDSRGVYEQYF. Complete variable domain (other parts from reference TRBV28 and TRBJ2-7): DVKVTQSSRYLVKRTGEKVFLECVQDMDHENMFWYRQDPGLGLRLIYFSYDVKMKEKGDIPEGYSVSREKKERFSLILESASTNQTSMYLCASSLDSRGVYEQYFGPGTRLTVT.

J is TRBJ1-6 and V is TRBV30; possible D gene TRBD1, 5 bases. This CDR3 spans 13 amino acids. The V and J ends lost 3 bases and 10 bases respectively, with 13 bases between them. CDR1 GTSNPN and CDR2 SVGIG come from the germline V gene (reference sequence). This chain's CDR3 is CAWSAGTESPLHF. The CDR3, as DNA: TGTGCCTGGAGCGCCGGGACCGAGTCACCCCTCCACTTT.

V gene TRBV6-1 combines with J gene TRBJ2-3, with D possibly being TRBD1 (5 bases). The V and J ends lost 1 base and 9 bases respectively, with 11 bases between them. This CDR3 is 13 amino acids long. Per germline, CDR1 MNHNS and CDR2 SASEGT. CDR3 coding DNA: TGTGCCAGCAGTGAAGGAATCAGGGAAACGCAGTATTTT. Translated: CASSEGIRETQYF.

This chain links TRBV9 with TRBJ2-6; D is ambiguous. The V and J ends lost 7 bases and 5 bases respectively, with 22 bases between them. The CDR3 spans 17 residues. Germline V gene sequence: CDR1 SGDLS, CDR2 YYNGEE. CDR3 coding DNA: TGTGCCAGCCTACTGCCGTTCAAACAAAGTCGGGCCAACGTCCTGACTTTC. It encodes CASLLPFKQSRANVLTF.

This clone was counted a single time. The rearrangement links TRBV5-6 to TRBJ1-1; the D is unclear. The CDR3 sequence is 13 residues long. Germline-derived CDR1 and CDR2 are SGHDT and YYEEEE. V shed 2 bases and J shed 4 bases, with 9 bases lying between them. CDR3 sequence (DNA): TGTGCCAGCAGCTTCGGGATGGCCACTGAAGCTTTCTTT. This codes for CASSFGMATEAFF.

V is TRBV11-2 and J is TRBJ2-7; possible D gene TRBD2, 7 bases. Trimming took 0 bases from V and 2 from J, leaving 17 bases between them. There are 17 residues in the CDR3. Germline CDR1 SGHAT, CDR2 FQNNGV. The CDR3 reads CASSLDGRGKMPYEQYF. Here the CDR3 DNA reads TGTGCCAGCAGCTTAGATGGGAGGGGGAAGATGCCCTACGAGCAGTACTTC.

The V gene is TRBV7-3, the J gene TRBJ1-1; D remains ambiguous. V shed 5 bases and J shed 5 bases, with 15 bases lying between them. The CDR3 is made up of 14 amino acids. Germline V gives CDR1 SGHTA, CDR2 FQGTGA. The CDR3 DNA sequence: TGTGCCAGCAGCCCCCATACAGTACTGACTGAAGCTTTCTTT. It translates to CASSPHTVLTEAFF.

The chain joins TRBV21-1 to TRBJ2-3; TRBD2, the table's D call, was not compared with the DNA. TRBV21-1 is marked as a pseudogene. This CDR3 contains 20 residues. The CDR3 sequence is CASSKGGLAGACSSTDTQYF. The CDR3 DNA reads TGTGCCAGCAGCAAAGGGGGCCTAGCGGGGGCTTGTTCTAGCACAGATACGCAGTATTTT.

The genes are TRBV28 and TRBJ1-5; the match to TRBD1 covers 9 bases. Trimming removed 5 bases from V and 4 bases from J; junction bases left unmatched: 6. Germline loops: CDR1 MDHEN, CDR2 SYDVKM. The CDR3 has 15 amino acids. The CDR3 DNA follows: TGTGCCAGCAGTCTCTCCGGGACAGGGAATCAGCCCCAGCATTTT. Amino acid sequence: CASSLSGTGNQPQHF.

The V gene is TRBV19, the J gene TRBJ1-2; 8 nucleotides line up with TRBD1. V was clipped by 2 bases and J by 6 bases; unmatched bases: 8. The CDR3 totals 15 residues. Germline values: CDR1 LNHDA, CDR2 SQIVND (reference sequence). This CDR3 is CASSILLAGGDGYTF. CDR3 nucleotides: TGTGCCAGTAGTATACTTCTCGCAGGGGGCGATGGCTACACCTTC.

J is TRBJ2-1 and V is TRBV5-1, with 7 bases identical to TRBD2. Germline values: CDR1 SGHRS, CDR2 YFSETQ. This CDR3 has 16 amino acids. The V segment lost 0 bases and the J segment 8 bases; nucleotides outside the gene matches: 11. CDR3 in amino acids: CASSLERAGLGDEQFF. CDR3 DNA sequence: TGCGCCAGCAGCTTGGAGCGAGCGGGACTCGGGGATGAGCAGTTCTTC.

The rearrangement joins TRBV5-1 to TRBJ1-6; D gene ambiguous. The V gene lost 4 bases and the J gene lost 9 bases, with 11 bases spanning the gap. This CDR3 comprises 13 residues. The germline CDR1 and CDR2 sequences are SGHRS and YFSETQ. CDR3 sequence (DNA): TGCGCCAGCAGCCTCGAAATGGGTTCACCCCTCCACTTT. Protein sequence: CASSLEMGSPLHF.

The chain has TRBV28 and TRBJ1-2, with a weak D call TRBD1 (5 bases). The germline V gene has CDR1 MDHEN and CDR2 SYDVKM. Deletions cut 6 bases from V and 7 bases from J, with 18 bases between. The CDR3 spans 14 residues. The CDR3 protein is CASRSMGVEGGYTF. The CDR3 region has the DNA TGTGCCAGCAGGTCGATGGGGGTAGAGGGTGGCTACACCTTC.

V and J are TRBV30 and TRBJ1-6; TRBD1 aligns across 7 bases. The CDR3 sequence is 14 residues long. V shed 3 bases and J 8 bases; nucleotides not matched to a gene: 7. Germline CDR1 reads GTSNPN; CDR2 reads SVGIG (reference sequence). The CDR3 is CAWRPRDSYSPLHF. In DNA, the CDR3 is TGTGCCTGGAGGCCACGGGACAGCTATTCACCCCTCCACTTT.

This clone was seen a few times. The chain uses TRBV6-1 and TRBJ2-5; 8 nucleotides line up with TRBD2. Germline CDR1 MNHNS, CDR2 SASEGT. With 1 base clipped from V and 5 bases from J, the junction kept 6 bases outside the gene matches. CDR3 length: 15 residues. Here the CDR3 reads CASSEVAGGHETQYF. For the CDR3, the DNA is TGTGCCAGCAGTGAAGTGGCGGGGGGCCATGAGACCCAGTACTTC.

The chain's CDR3 is CASSPRVGLSGNTIYF. The CDR3 DNA follows: TGTGCCAGCAGCCCCCGGGTGGGACTGTCTGGAAACACCATATATTTT. The chain carries TRBV9 and TRBJ1-3; D might be TRBD1 (5 bases). V was clipped by 4 bases and J by 1 base, with 15 bases between them. The CDR3 spans 16 residues. CDR1 SGDLS and CDR2 YYNGEE come from the germline V gene.

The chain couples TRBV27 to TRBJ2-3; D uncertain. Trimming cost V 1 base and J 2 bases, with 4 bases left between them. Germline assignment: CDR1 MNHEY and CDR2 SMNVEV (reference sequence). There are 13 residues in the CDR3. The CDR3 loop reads CASSLFYTDTQYF. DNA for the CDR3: TGTGCCAGCAGTTTATTTTACACAGATACGCAGTATTTT.

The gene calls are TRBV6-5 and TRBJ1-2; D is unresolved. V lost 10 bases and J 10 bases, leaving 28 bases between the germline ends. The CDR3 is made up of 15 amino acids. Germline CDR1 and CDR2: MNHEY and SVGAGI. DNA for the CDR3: TGTGCCACCTCTCCCGGAGAGGCCCACACAACGCACTACACCTTC. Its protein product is CATSPGEAHTTHYTF.